Following are 9 T cell receptor beta chains from one sample sequenced in a study of shared clonotypes between healthy human individuals. TCRdb's copy holds only in-frame clones and misses some; the assay was immunoSEQ multiplex PCR. The sample lists approximately 980,000 clones, 76% seen once, with roughly 1.5% in the top ten. The sequencing sample was made of memory CD4+ T cells sorted from blood. Subset specified: CD45RA-negative fraction. These receptors were collected from a man between 18 and 29 years old in good health.

V usage is TRBV7-2 and J usage is TRBJ2-1, with TRBD2 identical over 10 bases. V shed 5 bases and J 7 bases; nucleotides not matched to a gene: 11. The CDR3 length is 16 residues. Germline assignment: CDR1 SGHTA and CDR2 FQGNSA. The CDR3 bases are TGTGCCAGCAGCCGTCCGTCCCCGACTAGCGGGAATGAGCAGTTCTTC. It codes for CASSRPSPTSGNEQFF.

V gene TRBV4-2 combines with J gene TRBJ2-5; D unresolved. The CDR3 sequence is 15 residues long. Germline V gene sequence: CDR1 LGHNA, CDR2 YNFKEQ. Trimming left V 0 bases short and J 2 bases short, with 10 bases between. The DNA of the CDR3 is TGTGCCAGCAGCCAAGAATGGGCGGAACAAGAGACCCAGTACTTC. It is translated as CASSQEWAEQETQYF.

The V gene is TRBV7-8, the J gene TRBJ2-3, with TRBD1 matching over 12 bases. The CDR3 is made up of 13 amino acids. CDR1 and CDR2 (germline): SGHVS, FQNEAQ. J gave up 4 bases and V 8 bases, and 1 base lay outside the gene matches. CDR3 in amino acids: CASGDRGPDTQYF. As DNA, the CDR3 is TGTGCCAGCGGGGACAGGGGGCCAGATACGCAGTATTTT. The whole variable domain, remainder taken from reference TRBV7-8 and TRBJ2-3, is GAGVSQSPRYKVAKRGQDVALRCDPISGHVSLFWYQQALGQGPEFLTYFQNEAQLDKSGLPSDRFFAERPEGSVSTLKIQRTQQEDSAVYLCASGDRGPDTQYFGPGTRLTVL.

This clone was picked up one time. V usage is TRBV7-2 and J usage is TRBJ2-7, with unresolved D. This CDR3 comprises 12 residues. Trimming cost V 5 bases and J 0 bases, with 5 bases left between them. Looked up from germline, CDR1 is SGHTA and CDR2 is FQGNSA. The CDR3 DNA sequence: TGTGCCAGCAGCGAGAGCTCCTACGAGCAGTACTTC. Translation gives CASSESSYEQYF.

The chain is built from TRBV12-5 and TRBJ1-2; TRBD1 agrees at 7 bases. CDR3 length equals 13 residues. Germline-derived CDR1 and CDR2 are LGHNT and FRNRAP. J lost 8 bases, V lost 0 bases, and 3 bases had no gene match. The chain's CDR3 is CASGLVAGGGYTF. For the CDR3, the DNA is TGTGCTAGTGGTTTGGTGGCAGGGGGAGGCTACACCTTC.

About this clone itself: Other DNA sequences in this sample translate to the same CDR3. The J gene is TRBJ2-3, the V gene TRBV30, with unresolved D. The V and J ends lost 3 bases and 4 bases respectively, with 5 bases between them. CDR1 GTSNPN and CDR2 SVGIG come from the germline V gene (reference sequence). This CDR3 has 11 residues. The CDR3 sequence is CAWSSPDTQYF. The CDR3 DNA sequence: TGTGCCTGGAGCTCTCCAGATACGCAGTATTTT.

The chain links TRBV5-1 to TRBJ1-1; D is ambiguous. Germline V gene lookup returns CDR1 SGHRS and CDR2 YFSETQ. V lost 2 bases and J 7 bases, leaving 9 bases between the germline ends. The CDR3 extends over 12 amino acids. The DNA of the CDR3 is TGCGCCAGCAGCTTTGCGGGAGGTGAAGCTTTCTTT. Protein: CASSFAGGEAFF.

This clone was seen at least ten times. The chain is built from TRBV5-1 and TRBJ2-5, with D tentatively TRBD1 or TRBD2 (7 bases each). CDR3 length: 14 residues. Trimming took off 4 bases at V and 1 base at J, with 11 bases between the two ends. Germline lookup yields CDR1 SGHRS and CDR2 YFSETQ. DNA for the CDR3: TGCGCCAGCAGCCGGGGGGACAGCCAAGAGACCCAGTACTTC. Protein: CASSRGDSQETQYF.

In DNA form, the CDR3 reads TGCGCCAGCAGCGGGACGGGGTTCCCCTCCTCTGGGGCCAACGTCCTGACTTTC. This translates into CASSGTGFPSSGANVLTF. The chain joins TRBV5-1 to TRBJ2-6; D may match TRBD1 or TRBD2 (5 bases each). Germline-derived CDR1 and CDR2 are SGHRS and YFSETQ. The CDR3 is 18 amino acids. The V gene lost 4 bases and the J gene lost 0 bases, with 17 bases spanning the gap. Based on the CDR3 plus reference TRBV5-1 and TRBJ2-6, the full variable domain is KAGVTQTPRYLIKTRGQQVTLSCSPISGHRSVSWYQQTPGQGLQFLFEYFSETQRNKGNFPGRFSGRQFSNSRSEMNVSTLELGDSALYLCASSGTGFPSSGANVLTFGAGSRLTVL.